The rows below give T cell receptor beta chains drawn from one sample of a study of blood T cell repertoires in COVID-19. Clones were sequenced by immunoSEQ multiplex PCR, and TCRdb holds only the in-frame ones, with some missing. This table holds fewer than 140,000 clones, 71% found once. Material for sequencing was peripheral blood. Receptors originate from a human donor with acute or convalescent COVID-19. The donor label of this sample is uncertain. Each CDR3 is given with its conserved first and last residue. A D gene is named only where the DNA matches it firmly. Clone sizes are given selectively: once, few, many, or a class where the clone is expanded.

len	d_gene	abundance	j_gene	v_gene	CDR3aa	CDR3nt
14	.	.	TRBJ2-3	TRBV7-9	CASSLLGSTDTQYF	TGTGCCAGCAGCTTACTCGGGAGCACAGATACGCAGTATTTT
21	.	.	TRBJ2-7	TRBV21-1	CASSKVGQQGSGAPGSYEQYF	TGTGCCAGCAGCAAAGTGGGGCAACAGGGATCCGGTGCACCGGGATCCTACGAGCAGTACTTC
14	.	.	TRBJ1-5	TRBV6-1	CASSEAGGNQPQHF	TGTGCCAGCAGTGAAGCAGGGGGCAATCAGCCCCAGCATTTT
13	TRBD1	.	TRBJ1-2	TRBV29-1	CSGTQGAGYGYTF	TGCAGCGGGACACAGGGGGCTGGGTATGGCTACACCTTC
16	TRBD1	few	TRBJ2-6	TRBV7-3	CASSRQGGSGANVLTF	TGTGCCAGCAGCCGACAGGGTGGGTCTGGGGCCAACGTCCTGACTTTC
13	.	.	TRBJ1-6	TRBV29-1	CSVRKDIQSPLHF	TGCAGCGTTCGAAAGGACATCCAGTCACCCCTCCACTTT
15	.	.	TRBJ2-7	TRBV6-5	CASSQPRTGLYEQYF	TGTGCCAGCAGTCAACCCCGCACAGGTCTCTACGAGCAGTACTTC
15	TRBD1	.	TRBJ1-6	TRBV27	CASTQGTGGNSPLHF	TGTGCCAGCACCCAAGGGACAGGGGGTAATTCACCCCTCCACTTT
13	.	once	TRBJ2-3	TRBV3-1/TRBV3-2	CASSLTSSDTQYF	TGTGCCAGCAGCCTGACTAGTTCGGATACGCAGTATTTT
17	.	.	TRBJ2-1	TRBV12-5	CASGSERRGSSYNEQFF	TGTGCTAGTGGTTCCGAGAGGCGAGGGAGCTCCTACAATGAGCAGTTCTTC
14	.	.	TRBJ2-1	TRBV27	CASSLGQGPNEQFF	TGTGCCAGCAGTTTAGGGCAGGGTCCCAATGAGCAGTTCTTC
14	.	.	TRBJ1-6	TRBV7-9	CASSLAGDGSPLHF	TGTGCCAGCAGCTTAGCCGGAGACGGATCACCCCTCCACTTT
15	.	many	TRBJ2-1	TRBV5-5	CASSLTGNGNNEQFF	TGTGCCAGCAGCTTGACAGGGAATGGAAACAATGAGCAGTTCTTC
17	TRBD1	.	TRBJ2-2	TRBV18	CASSWSGTGENTGELFF	TGTGCCAGCTCTTGGTCCGGGACAGGGGAAAACACCGGGGAGCTGTTTTTT
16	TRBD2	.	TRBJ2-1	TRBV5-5	CASSRLTSGESNEQFF	TGTGCCAGCAGTCGTTTGACTAGCGGGGAATCCAATGAGCAGTTCTTC
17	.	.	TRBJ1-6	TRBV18	CASSRSDITNVWSPLHF	TGTGCCAGCTCAAGATCAGACATTACGAACGTTTGGTCACCCCTCCACTTT
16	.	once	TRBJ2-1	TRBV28	CASSLFRGSSYNEQFF	TGTGCCAGCAGTTTATTTCGGGGGTCCTCCTACAATGAGCAGTTCTTC
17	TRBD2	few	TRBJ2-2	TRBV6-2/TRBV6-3	CASSSPRGSGATGELFF	TGTGCCAGCAGTTCCCCCCGTGGTAGCGGGGCAACCGGGGAGCTGTTTTTT
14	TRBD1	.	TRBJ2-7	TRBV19	CASSPGTATYEQYF	TGTGCCAGTAGTCCTGGGACAGCAACCTACGAGCAGTACTTC
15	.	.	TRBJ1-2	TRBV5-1	CASSSLPDSFYGYTF	TGCGCCAGCAGCTCCTTACCTGACAGTTTCTATGGCTACACCTTC
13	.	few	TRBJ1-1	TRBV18	CASSATVNTEAFF	TGTGCCAGCTCAGCTACAGTGAACACTGAAGCTTTCTTT
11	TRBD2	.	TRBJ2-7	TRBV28	CASGLGDEQYF	TGTGCCAGCGGACTAGGTGACGAGCAGTACTTC
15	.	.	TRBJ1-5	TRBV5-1	CASSLAGQSNQPQHF	TGCGCCAGCAGCTTGGCAGGGCAGAGCAATCAGCCCCAGCATTTT
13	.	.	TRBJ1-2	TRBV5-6	CASTEGAGYGYTF	TGTGCCAGCACGGAGGGCGCGGGCTATGGCTACACCTTC
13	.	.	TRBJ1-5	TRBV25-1	CASYSLNYQPQHF	TGTGCCAGCTATAGCCTAAATTATCAGCCCCAGCATTTT
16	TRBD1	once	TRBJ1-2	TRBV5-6	CASSTDRGQGNYGYTF	TGTGCCAGCAGCACGGACAGGGGGCAGGGTAACTATGGCTACACCTTC
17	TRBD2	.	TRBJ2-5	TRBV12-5	CASGLVRVASGQETQYF	TGTGCTAGTGGTTTGGTACGCGTGGCTAGCGGACAAGAGACCCAGTACTTC
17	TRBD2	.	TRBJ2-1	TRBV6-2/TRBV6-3	CASSPHRAGGSYNEQFF	TGTGCCAGCAGTCCCCATCGGGCGGGGGGGTCCTACAATGAGCAGTTCTTC
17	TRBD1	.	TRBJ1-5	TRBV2	CASSLRTGQYSNQPQHF	TGTGCCAGCAGCCTAAGGACAGGGCAATATAGCAATCAGCCCCAGCATTTT
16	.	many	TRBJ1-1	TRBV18	CASSPHGGQENTEAFF	TGTGCCAGCTCACCACACGGTGGGCAGGAGAACACTGAAGCTTTCTTT
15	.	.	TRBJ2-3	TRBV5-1	CASSIGTTRPDTQYF	TGCGCCAGCAGCATCGGGACAACTAGGCCAGATACGCAGTATTTT